The clone carrying this TCR beta chain was picked up a small number of times. Its antigen remains unidentified. The data were obtained in a study of beta chain features in type 1 diabetes. Of the isolated RNA, all was reverse transcribed, and so the sequenced material was expressed TCRB transcripts. Naive, central memory and regulatory T cell samples yielded around 3.4 million reads on average. This table comes from immunoSEQ multiplex PCR, and its TCRdb copy is limited to in-frame clones, with some not included. Of some 350,000 clones in the sample, less than 15% were seen once. Study-wide results and limits: Type 1 diabetes patients had fewer VDJ junction insertions and more deletions. In all four CD4+ subsets, TCRB CDR3 length was significantly, moderately reduced in type 1 diabetes.

The material sequenced was naive CD4+ T cells from blood. This clonotype was sampled from a woman aged 18-29 years with type 1 diabetes.

CDR3 region: CASRGGLNQPQHF. In nucleotides, the CDR3 is TGTGCCAGCAGAGGGGGACTAAATCAGCCCCAGCATTTT. V and J are TRBV2 and TRBJ1-5; TRBD1 might be the D (6 bases). Germline V gene data show CDR1 as SNHLY and CDR2 as FYNNEI. V shed 6 bases and J shed 4 bases, with 10 bases lying between them. The CDR3 runs to 13 residues.